The T cell receptor (beta chain) described here comes from a study of molecular identifiers for immune sequencing clone quantification. Study findings and constraints: Investigators reportedly could detect spiked Jurkat TCR RNA from one cell among one million naive cells.

CD8+CD4-CCR7+CD45RA+ sorting gave the naive CD8 T cells. Listed TCR primers and previously described methods were used for bulk TCR libraries. TCRdb independently ran MiXCR on the PCR reads; one entry per CDR3 protein. This table has over 600,000 distinct CDR3 sequences, just under 20% appearing once. Concerning this clonotype: Antigen: not known.

The ends were cut back, 8 bases at V and 3 bases at J, with 18 bases in the middle. The CDR3 length is 15 residues. Germline V gene data show CDR1 as MNHEY and CDR2 as SVGAGI. This sequence was found in a human donor in good health. Some libraries in this study had Jurkat cell RNA spiked in. Sample: naive CD8+ T cells from blood, with Jurkat cell RNA spiked in. Subset described: FACS-sorted CD8+CD4-CCR7+CD45RA+ naive T cells. The V and J genes are TRBV6-5 and TRBJ2-3, with D possibly matching TRBD2 (6 bases). CDR3 in amino acids: CASRRDPLATDTQYF. The DNA for the CDR3 is TGTGCCAGCCGGAGGGACCCCTTAGCAACAGATACGCAGTATTTT.